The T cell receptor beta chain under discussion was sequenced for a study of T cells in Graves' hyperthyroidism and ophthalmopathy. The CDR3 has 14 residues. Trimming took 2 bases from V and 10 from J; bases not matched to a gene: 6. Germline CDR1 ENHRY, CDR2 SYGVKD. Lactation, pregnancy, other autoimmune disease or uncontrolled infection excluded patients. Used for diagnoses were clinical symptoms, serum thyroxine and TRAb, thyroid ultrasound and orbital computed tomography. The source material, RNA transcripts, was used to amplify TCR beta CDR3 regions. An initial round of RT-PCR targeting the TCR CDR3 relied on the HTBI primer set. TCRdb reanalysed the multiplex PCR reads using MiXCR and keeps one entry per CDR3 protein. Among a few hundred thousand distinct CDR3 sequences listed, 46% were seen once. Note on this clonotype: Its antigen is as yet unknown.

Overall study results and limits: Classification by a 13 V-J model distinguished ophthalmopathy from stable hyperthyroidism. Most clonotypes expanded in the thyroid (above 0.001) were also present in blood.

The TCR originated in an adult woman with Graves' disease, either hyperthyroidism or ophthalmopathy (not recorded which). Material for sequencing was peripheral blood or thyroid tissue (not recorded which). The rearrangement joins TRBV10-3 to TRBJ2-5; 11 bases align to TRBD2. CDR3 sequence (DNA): TGTGCCATCAGTGAGGGGGGACTAGCGGAGGACCAGTACTTC. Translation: CAISEGGLAEDQYF.